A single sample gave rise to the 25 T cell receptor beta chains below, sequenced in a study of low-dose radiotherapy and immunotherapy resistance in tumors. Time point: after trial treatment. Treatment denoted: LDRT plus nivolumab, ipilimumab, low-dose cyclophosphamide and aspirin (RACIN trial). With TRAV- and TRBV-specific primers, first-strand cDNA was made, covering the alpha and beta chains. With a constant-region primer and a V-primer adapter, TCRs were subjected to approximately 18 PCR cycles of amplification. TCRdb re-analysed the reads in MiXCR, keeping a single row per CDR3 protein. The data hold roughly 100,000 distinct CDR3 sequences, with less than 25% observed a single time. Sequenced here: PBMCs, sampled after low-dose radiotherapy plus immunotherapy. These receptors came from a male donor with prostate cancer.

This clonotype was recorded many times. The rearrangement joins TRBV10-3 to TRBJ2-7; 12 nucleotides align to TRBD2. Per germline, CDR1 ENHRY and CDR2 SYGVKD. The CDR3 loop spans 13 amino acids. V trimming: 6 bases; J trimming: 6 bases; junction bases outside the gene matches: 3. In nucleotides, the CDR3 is TGTGCCATCAGCCCGGGACTAGCGGGCGAGCAGTACTTC. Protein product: CAISPGLAGEQYF.

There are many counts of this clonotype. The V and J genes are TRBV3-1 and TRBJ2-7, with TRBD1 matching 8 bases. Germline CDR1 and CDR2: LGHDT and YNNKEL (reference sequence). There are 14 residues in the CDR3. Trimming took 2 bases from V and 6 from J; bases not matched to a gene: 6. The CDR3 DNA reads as TGTGCCAGCAGCCAAAAGGGACAGGCGGGCGAGCAGTACTTC. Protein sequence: CASSQKGQAGEQYF.

The DNA for the CDR3 is TGTGCCAGCAGTTACGGGACAGGGAGTGGAAACATTCAGTACTTC. It codes for CASSYGTGSGNIQYF. This sequence joins TRBV6-2 or TRBV6-3 and TRBJ2-4, with 9 bases lining up with TRBD1. The V gene end was trimmed by 2 bases and the J gene end by 6 bases; junction bases not matched to a gene: 5. Germline lookup yields CDR1 MNHEY and CDR2 SVGEGT. CDR3 length: 15 residues.

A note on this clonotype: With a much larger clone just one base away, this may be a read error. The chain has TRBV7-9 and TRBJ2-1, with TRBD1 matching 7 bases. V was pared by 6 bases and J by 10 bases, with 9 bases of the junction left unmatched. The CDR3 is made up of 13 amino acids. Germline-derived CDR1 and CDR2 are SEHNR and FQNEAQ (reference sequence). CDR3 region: CASSRTGNYEQFF. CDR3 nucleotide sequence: TGTGCCAGCAGTCGGACAGGAAACTACGAGCAGTTCTTC. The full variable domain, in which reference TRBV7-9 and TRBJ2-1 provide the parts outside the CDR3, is DTGVSQNPRHKITKRGQNVTFRCDPISEHNRLYWYRQTLGQGPEFLTYFQNEAQLEKSRLLSDRFSAERPKGSFSTLEIQRTEQGDSAMYLCASSRTGNYEQFFGPGTRLTVL.

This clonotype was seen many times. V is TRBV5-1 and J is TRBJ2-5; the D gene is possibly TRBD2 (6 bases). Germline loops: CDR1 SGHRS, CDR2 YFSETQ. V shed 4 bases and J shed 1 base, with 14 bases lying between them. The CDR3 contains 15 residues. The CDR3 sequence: CASSRYPTSQETQYF. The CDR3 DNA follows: TGCGCCAGCAGCCGCTACCCGACTAGCCAAGAGACCCAGTACTTC.

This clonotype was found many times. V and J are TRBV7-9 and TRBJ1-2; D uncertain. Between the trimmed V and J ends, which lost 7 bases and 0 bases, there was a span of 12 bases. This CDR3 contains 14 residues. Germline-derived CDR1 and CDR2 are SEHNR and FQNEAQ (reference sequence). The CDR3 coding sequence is TGTGCCAGCACCTCTTCCAGGACTAACTATGGCTACACCTTC. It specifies CASTSSRTNYGYTF.

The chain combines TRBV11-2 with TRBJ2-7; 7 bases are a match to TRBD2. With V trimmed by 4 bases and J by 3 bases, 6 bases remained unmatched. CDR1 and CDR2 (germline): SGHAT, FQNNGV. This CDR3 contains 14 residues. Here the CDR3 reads CASSSSGGFYEQYF. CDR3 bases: TGTGCCAGCAGCTCCTCCGGGGGGTTCTACGAGCAGTACTTC.

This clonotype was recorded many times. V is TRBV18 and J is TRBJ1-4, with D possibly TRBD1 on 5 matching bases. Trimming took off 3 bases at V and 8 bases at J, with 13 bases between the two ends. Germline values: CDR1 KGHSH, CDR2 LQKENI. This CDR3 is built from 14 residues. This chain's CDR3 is CASSPTGATEKLFF. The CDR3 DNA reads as TGTGCCAGCTCACCCACCGGGGCCACGGAAAAACTGTTTTTT.

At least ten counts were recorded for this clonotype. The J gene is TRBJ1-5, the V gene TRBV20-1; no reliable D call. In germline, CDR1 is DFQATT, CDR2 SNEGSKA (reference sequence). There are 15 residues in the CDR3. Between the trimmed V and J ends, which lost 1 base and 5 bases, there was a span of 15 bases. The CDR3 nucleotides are TGCAGTGCTAGAGCCGTTGGGCAGTCCGATCAGCCCCAGCATTTT. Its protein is CSARAVGQSDQPQHF.

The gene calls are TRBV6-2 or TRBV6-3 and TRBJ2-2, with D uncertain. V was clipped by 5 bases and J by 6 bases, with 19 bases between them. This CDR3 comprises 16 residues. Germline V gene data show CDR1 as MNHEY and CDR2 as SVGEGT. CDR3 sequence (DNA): TGTGCCAGCAGTGAAGTTCCGGGTCTTGTGGCCGGGGAGCTGTTTTTT. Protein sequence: CASSEVPGLVAGELFF.

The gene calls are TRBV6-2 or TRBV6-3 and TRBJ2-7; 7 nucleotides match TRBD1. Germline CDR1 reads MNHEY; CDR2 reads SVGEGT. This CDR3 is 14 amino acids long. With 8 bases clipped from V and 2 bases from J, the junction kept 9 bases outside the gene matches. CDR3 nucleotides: TGTGCCAGCGTCGGCAGGGGACAGCCCTACGAGCAGTACTTC. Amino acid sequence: CASVGRGQPYEQYF.

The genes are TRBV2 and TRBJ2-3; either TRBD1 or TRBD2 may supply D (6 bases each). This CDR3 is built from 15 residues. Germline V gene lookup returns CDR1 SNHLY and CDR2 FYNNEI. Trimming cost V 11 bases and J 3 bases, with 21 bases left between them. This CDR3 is CAGTEGGQVTDTQYF. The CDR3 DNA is TGTGCCGGCACAGAAGGGGGGCAAGTTACAGATACGCAGTATTTT.

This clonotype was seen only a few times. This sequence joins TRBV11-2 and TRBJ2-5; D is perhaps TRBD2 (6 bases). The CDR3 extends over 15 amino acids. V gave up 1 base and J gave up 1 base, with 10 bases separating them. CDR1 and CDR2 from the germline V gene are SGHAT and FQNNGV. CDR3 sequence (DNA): TGTGCCAGCAGCTTAGGACTGCGGGGCCAAGAGACCCAGTACTTC. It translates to CASSLGLRGQETQYF.

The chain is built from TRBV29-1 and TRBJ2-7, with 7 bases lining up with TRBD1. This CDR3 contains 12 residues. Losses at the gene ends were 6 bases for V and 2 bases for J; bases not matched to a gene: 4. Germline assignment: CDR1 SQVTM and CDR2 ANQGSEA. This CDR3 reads CSVPQGAYEQYF. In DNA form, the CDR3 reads TGCAGCGTGCCTCAGGGGGCCTACGAGCAGTACTTC.

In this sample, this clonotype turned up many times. The CDR3 loop reads CSARVGLAASTDTQYF. The CDR3 DNA is TGCAGTGCTAGAGTTGGACTAGCGGCAAGCACAGATACGCAGTATTTT. V is TRBV20-1 and J is TRBJ2-3, with 10 positions matching TRBD2. The CDR3 length is 16 residues. With V trimmed by 1 base and J by 0 bases, 4 bases remained unmatched. Germline V gives CDR1 DFQATT, CDR2 SNEGSKA (reference sequence).

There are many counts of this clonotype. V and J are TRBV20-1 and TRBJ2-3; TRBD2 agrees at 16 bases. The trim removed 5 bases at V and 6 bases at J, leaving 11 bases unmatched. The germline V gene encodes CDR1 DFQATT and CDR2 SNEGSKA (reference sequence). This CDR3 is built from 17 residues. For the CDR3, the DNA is TGCAGTGCTGCGGAACCCGGGACTAGCGGGGGGGCGGATACGCAGTATTTT. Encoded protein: CSAAEPGTSGGADTQYF.

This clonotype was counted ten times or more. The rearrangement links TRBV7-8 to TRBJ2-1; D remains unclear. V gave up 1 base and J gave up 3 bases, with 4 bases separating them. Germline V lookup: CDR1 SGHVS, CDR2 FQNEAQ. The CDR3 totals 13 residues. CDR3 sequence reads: CASSLGLYNEQFF. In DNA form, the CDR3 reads TGTGCCAGCAGCTTAGGTCTCTACAATGAGCAGTTCTTC.

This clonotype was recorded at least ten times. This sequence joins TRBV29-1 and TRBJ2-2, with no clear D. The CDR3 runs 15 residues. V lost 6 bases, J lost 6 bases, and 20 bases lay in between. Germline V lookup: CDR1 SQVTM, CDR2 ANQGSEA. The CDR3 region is CSVALNPLGPGELFF. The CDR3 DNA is TGCAGCGTCGCATTGAACCCATTAGGCCCCGGGGAGCTGTTTTTT.

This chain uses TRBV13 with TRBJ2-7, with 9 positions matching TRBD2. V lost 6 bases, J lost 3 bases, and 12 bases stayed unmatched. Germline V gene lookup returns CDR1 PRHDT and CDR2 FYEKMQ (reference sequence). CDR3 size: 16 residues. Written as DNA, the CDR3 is TGTGCCAGCAGTCTACAGAGACTAGCGGTGGACTACGAGCAGTACTTC. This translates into CASSLQRLAVDYEQYF. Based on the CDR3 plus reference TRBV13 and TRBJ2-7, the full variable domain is AAGVIQSPRHLIKEKRETATLKCYPIPRHDTVYWYQQGPGQDPQFLISFYEKMQSDKGSIPDRFSAQQFSDYHSELNMSSLELGDSALYFCASSLQRLAVDYEQYFGPGTRLTVT.

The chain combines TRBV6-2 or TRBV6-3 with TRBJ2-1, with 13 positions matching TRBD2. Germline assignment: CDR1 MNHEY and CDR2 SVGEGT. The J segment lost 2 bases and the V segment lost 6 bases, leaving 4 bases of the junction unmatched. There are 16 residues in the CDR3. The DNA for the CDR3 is TGTGCCAGCAGGAGGACTAGCGGGAGTACCTACAATGAGCAGTTCTTC. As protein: CASRRTSGSTYNEQFF.

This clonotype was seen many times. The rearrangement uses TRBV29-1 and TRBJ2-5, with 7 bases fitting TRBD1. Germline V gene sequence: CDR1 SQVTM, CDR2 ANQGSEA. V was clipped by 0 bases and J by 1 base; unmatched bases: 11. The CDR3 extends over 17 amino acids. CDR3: CSVEDFVRQGVQETQYF. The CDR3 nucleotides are TGCAGCGTTGAAGATTTCGTGAGACAGGGAGTCCAAGAGACCCAGTACTTC.

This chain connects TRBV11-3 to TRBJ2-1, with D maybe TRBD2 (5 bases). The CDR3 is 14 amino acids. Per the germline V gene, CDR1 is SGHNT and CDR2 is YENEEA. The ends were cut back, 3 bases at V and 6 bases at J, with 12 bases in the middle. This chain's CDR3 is CASSLDSNPNEQFF. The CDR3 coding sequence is TGTGCCAGCAGCTTGGACTCAAATCCCAATGAGCAGTTCTTC. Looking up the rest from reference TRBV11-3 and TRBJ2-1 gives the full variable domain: EAGVVQSPRYKIIEKKQPVAFWCNPISGHNTLYWYLQNLGQGPELLIRYENEEAVDDSQLPKDRFSAERLKGVDSTLKIQPAELGDSAVYLCASSLDSNPNEQFFGPGTRLTVL.

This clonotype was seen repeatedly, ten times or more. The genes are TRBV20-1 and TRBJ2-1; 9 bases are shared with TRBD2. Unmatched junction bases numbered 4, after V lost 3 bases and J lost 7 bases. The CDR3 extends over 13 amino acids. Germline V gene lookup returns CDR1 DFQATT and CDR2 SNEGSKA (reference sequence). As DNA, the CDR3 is TGCAGTGCTAGGGTCCTAGCGGGAAATGAGCAGTTCTTC. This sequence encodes CSARVLAGNEQFF.

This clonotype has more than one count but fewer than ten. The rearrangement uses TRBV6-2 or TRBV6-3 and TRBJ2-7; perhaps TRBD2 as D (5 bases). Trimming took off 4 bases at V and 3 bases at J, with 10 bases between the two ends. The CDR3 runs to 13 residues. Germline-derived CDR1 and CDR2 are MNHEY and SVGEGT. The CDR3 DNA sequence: TGTGCCAGCAGTTCGGGGAAGCACTACGAGCAGTACTTC. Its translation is CASSSGKHYEQYF.

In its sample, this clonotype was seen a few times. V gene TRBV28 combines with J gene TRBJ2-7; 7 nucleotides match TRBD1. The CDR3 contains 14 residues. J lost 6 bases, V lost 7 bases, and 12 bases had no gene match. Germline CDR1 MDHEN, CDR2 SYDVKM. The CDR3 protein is CASTLTGTWGEQYF. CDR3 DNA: TGTGCCAGCACCCTGACAGGGACCTGGGGCGAGCAGTACTTC.